One sample yielded the 19 T cell receptor beta chains listed below, sequenced in a study of T-cell reconstitution after alpha-beta-depleted transplantation in children. As it was prepared, the TCRbeta library received unique molecular identifiers. Using its own MiXCR run on the PCR reads, TCRdb lists one record per CDR3 protein. The table shows more than 200,000 distinct CDR3 sequences, with under 30% occurring only once. This specimen consisted of PBMCs, mostly from graft donor cells, obtained 360 days after TCRalphabeta/CD19-depleted stem cell transplant. These receptors came from a female patient between 2 and 15 years old who had a stem cell transplant for congenital amegakaryocytic thrombocytopenia, so the T cells may come from the graft donor.

The chain recombines TRBV2 with TRBJ2-7; maybe TRBD1 (5 bases). Germline V gives CDR1 SNHLY, CDR2 FYNNEI. This CDR3 has 15 amino acids. Trimming removed 2 bases from V and 1 base from J, with 12 bases in between. CDR3 region: CASSELGQGSYEQYF. The CDR3 nucleotides read TGTGCCAGCAGTGAACTAGGGCAGGGTTCCTACGAGCAGTACTTC.

This chain uses TRBV20-1 with TRBJ2-1, with D possibly being TRBD2 (6 bases). Germline V gene data show CDR1 as DFQATT and CDR2 as SNEGSKA (reference sequence). The CDR3 runs to 15 residues. With 3 bases removed from V and 0 bases from J, the gap between germline ends came to 12 bases. The CDR3: CSASLASLSYNEQFF. The CDR3, as DNA: TGCAGTGCTAGCCTAGCGTCTCTCTCCTACAATGAGCAGTTCTTC.

A single count supports this clonotype. V is TRBV24-1 and J is TRBJ2-7; 7 bases line up with TRBD1. J lost 6 bases, V lost 4 bases, and 5 bases had no gene match. CDR3 length equals 13 residues. Germline CDR1 reads KGHDR; CDR2 reads SFDVKD. CDR3 in DNA: TGTGCCACCAGTGACACAGGGGCGGGCGAGCAGTACTTC. Translated, it gives CATSDTGAGEQYF.

This clonotype was seen more than once but under ten times. The chain is built from TRBV20-1 and TRBJ2-7; either TRBD1 or TRBD2 may supply D (5 bases each). The CDR3 covers 14 residues. The ends were cut back, 1 base at V and 4 bases at J, with 14 bases in the middle. CDR1 is DFQATT, CDR2 SNEGSKA, per germline (reference sequence). The CDR3 here is CSARVWGMVYEQYF. The CDR3 bases are TGCAGTGCTAGAGTCTGGGGGATGGTGTACGAGCAGTACTTC.

The rearrangement joins TRBV11-3 to TRBJ2-1, with D uncertain. From germline, CDR1 is SGHNT and CDR2 YENEEA. Trimming stripped 6 bases from V and 8 bases from J, with 11 bases between. This CDR3 region has 12 residues. In DNA, the CDR3 is TGTGCCAGCAGTTTCCCACCATATGAGCAGTTCTTC. Translation gives CASSFPPYEQFF.

This clonotype was seen a handful of times. V is TRBV5-1 and J is TRBJ2-7, with D perhaps matching TRBD1 or TRBD2 (6 bases each). The CDR3 has 15 residues. Germline assignment: CDR1 SGHRS and CDR2 YFSETQ. V was pared by 3 bases and J by 5 bases, with 18 bases between. The CDR3 is CASSSTVSGAHEQYF. The CDR3 nucleotides are TGCGCCAGCAGCTCCACCGTATCGGGGGCCCACGAGCAGTACTTC.

This clonotype was observed a handful of times. This chain connects TRBV29-1 to TRBJ2-1; 11 positions match TRBD2. Germline CDR1 reads SQVTM; CDR2 reads ANQGSEA. This CDR3 spans 15 amino acids. J gave up 1 base and V 6 bases, and 5 bases lay outside the gene matches. The CDR3 nucleotides read TGCAGCGTAACTAGCGGGAGTGGGTCCTACAATGAGCAGTTCTTC. Its protein is CSVTSGSGSYNEQFF.

The chain employs TRBV10-3 and TRBJ1-2; D may be TRBD1 (6 bases). Trimming removed 6 bases at V and 0 bases at J, with 14 bases between. The CDR3 totals 15 residues. Germline CDR1 reads ENHRY; CDR2 reads SYGVKD. The CDR3: CAISKGQQPNYGYTF. In nucleotides, the CDR3 is TGTGCCATCAGCAAGGGACAACAGCCTAACTATGGCTACACCTTC.

The chain employs TRBV25-1 and TRBJ2-1, with 16 bases lining up with TRBD2. CDR1 and CDR2 from the germline V gene are MGHDK and SYGVNS. The V and J ends lost 3 bases and 7 bases, in that order; junction bases with no gene match: 12. The CDR3 is 19 residues long. The CDR3 DNA reads TGTGCCAGCAGTGACAGGGGGGGACTAGCGGGAGGGGGCAGGAATGAGCAGTTCTTC. Protein product: CASSDRGGLAGGGRNEQFF.

The V and J genes are TRBV20-1 and TRBJ2-3; 12 positions match TRBD2. The CDR3 sequence is 15 residues long. Trimming at V came to 4 bases and at J to 4 bases, leaving 6 bases not matched to a gene. The germline gives CDR1 DFQATT, CDR2 SNEGSKA (reference sequence). The CDR3 DNA reads TGCAGTGCTATCGTCCTAGCGGGAGGGGCAGATACGCAGTATTTT. This encodes CSAIVLAGGADTQYF.

The CDR3 bases are TGCGCCAGCAGCTTGGAGGGCAGGGGGTACGAGACCCAGTACTTC. Residues: CASSLEGRGYETQYF. V is TRBV5-1 and J is TRBJ2-5, with TRBD1 matching 7 bases. Germline CDR1 and CDR2: SGHRS and YFSETQ. J lost 5 bases, V lost 0 bases, and 7 bases had no gene match. This CDR3 has 15 residues.

This clonotype was observed a few times. This chain connects TRBV9 to TRBJ2-1, with 10 bases identical to TRBD2. CDR3 length equals 15 residues. The V gene's germline CDR1 is SGDLS and CDR2 YYNGEE. J lost 8 bases, V lost 3 bases, and 8 bases had no gene match. The CDR3 DNA reads TGTGCCAGCAGCGACACTAGCGGGGCCCACCATGAGCAGTTCTTC. This translates into CASSDTSGAHHEQFF.

This clonotype is labeled as medium-sized. In DNA form, the CDR3 reads TGTGCCAGCAGCTTAGATAGCGGGGTACACACAGATACGCAGTATTTT. Translated: CASSLDSGVHTDTQYF. The rearrangement uses TRBV11-2 and TRBJ2-3, with 8 bases matching TRBD2. With V trimmed by 0 bases and J by 2 bases, 4 bases remained unmatched. Germline values: CDR1 SGHAT, CDR2 FQNNGV. The CDR3 has 16 amino acids.

The table lists this clonotype with a few counts. The J gene is TRBJ2-2, the V gene TRBV4-1; D is unclear. Trimming removed 0 bases from V and 2 bases from J, with 10 bases in between. The CDR3 has 16 amino acids. The germline CDR1 and CDR2 sequences are MGHRA and YSYEKL. The CDR3 spells CASSQDGSRNTGELFF. CDR3 bases: TGCGCCAGCAGCCAAGACGGGTCCAGAAACACCGGGGAGCTGTTTTTT.

The sample holds a few counts of this clonotype. The chain is built from TRBV6-2 or TRBV6-3 and TRBJ1-2, with D maybe TRBD1 (5 bases). The V and J ends lost 2 bases and 3 bases respectively, with 19 bases between them. Germline lookup yields CDR1 MNHEY and CDR2 SVGEGT. The CDR3 runs to 17 residues. In DNA, the CDR3 is TGTGCCAGCAGTTACCCGACACGTCCGACAGATTACTATGGCTACACCTTC. Translation: CASSYPTRPTDYYGYTF.

The CDR3 DNA is TGTGCCAGCAGCCCGACAGGGGGTATTTCCTACGAGCAGTACTTC. Translating it yields CASSPTGGISYEQYF. The chain recombines TRBV28 with TRBJ2-7, with TRBD1 identical over 9 bases. Germline values: CDR1 MDHEN, CDR2 SYDVKM. This CDR3 spans 15 amino acids. With 6 bases clipped from V and 1 base from J, the junction kept 7 bases outside the gene matches.

This clonotype occurred a few times. The rearrangement uses TRBV6-2 or TRBV6-3 and TRBJ1-1; possible D gene TRBD1, 5 bases. The V and J ends lost 0 bases and 4 bases respectively, with 12 bases between them. This CDR3 has 15 residues. The germline gives CDR1 MNHEY, CDR2 SVGEGT. For the CDR3, the DNA is TGTGCCAGCAGTTACTCACCCTGGGGGGTCACTGAAGCTTTCTTT. This gives the protein CASSYSPWGVTEAFF.

This clonotype was recorded at least ten times. The CDR3 spells CASSLDGGSGNTIYF. CDR3 DNA sequence: TGCGCCAGCAGCTTGGACGGGGGCTCTGGAAACACCATATATTTT. The rearrangement uses TRBV5-1 and TRBJ1-3, with a possible D match to TRBD1 (5 bases). Germline lookup yields CDR1 SGHRS and CDR2 YFSETQ. The V end lost 0 bases, the J end lost 0 bases, and 7 bases lay between the germline ends. The CDR3 is made up of 15 amino acids.

Notes on this clonotype: The junction shows a germline mismatch at one end, possibly a read error. V is TRBV19 and J is TRBJ2-5, with D possibly matching TRBD1 (5 bases). Germline loops: CDR1 LNHDA, CDR2 SQIVND (reference sequence). The CDR3 runs 14 residues. Here the CDR3 reads CSSSIDSHGETQYF. The CDR3 DNA sequence: TGTTCCAGTAGTATTGACAGCCACGGGGAGACCCAGTACTTC.